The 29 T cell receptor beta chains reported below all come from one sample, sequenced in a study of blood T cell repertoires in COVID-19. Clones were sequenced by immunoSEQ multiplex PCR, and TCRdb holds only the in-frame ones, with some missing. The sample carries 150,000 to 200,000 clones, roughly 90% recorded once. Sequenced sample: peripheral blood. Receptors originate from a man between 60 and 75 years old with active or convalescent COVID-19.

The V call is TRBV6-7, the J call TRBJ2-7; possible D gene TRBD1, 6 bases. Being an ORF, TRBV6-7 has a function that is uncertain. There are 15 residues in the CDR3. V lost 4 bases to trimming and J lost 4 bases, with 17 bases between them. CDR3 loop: CASSSPTGGPYEQYF. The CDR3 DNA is TGTGCCAGCAGTTCCCCGACAGGCGGGCCTTACGAGCAGTACTTC.

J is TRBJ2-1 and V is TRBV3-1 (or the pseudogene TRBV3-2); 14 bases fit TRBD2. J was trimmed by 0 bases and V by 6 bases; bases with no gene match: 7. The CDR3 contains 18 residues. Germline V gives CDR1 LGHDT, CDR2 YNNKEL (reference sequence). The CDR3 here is CASRSTSGGASSYNEQFF. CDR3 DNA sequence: TGTGCCAGCAGATCGACTAGCGGGGGGGCAAGCTCCTACAATGAGCAGTTCTTC.

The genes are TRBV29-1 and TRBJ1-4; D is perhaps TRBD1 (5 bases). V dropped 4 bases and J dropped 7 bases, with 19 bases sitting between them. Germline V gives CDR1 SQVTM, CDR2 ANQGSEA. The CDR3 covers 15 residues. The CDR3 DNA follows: TGCAGCGTTGCCTTCGCGGTCGCGGGGGGTGAAAAACTGTTTTTT. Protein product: CSVAFAVAGGEKLFF.

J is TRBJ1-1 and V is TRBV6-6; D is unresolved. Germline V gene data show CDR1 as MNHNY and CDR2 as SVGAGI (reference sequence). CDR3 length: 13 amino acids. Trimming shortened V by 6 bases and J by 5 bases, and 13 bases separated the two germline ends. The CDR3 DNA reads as TGTGCCAGCAGCTCAACCGGGAGGACTGAAGCTTTCTTT. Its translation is CASSSTGRTEAFF.

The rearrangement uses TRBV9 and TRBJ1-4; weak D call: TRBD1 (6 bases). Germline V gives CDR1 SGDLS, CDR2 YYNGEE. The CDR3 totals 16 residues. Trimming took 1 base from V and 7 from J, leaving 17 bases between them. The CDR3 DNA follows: TGTGCCAGCAGCGTAAAACCCGGGGGGGGCACTGAAAAACTGTTTTTT. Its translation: CASSVKPGGGTEKLFF.

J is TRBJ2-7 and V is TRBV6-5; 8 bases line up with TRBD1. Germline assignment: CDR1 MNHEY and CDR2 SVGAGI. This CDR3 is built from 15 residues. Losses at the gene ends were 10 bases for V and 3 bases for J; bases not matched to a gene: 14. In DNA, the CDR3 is TGTGCCACCAATCCGACAGGGGCCGTGAACTACGAGCAGTACTTC. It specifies CATNPTGAVNYEQYF.

The CDR3 reads CASSRTGPGTEAFF. The CDR3 DNA reads TGTGCCAGCTCACGGACAGGGCCGGGAACTGAAGCTTTCTTT. V and J are TRBV18 and TRBJ1-1; 8 positions agree with TRBD1. The CDR3 runs 14 residues. Germline V lookup: CDR1 KGHSH, CDR2 LQKENI. The V segment lost 4 bases and the J segment 5 bases; nucleotides outside the gene matches: 6.

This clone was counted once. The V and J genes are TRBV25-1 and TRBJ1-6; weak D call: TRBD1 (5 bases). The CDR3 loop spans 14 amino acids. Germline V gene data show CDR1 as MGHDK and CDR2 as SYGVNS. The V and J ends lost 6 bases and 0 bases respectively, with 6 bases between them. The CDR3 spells CASRDSSYNSPLHF. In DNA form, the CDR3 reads TGTGCCAGCAGAGACAGCTCCTATAATTCACCCCTCCACTTT.

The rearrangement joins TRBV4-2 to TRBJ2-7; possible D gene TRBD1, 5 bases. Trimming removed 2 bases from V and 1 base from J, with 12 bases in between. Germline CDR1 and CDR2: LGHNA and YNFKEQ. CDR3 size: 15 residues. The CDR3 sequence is CASSQTQGSSYEQYF. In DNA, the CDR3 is TGTGCCAGCAGCCAAACTCAGGGATCTTCCTACGAGCAGTACTTC.

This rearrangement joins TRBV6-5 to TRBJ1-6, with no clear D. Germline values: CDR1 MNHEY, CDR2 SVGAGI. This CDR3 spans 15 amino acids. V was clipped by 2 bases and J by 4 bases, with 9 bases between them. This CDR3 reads CASSYLRTYNSPLHF. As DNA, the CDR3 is TGTGCCAGCAGTTACCTTAGGACTTATAATTCACCCCTCCACTTT.

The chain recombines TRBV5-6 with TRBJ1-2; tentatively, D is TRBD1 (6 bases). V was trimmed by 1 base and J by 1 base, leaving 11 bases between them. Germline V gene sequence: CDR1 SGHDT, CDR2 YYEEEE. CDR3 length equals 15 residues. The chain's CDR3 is CASSLYGGGNYGYTF. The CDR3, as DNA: TGTGCCAGCAGCTTGTATGGGGGCGGTAACTATGGCTACACCTTC.

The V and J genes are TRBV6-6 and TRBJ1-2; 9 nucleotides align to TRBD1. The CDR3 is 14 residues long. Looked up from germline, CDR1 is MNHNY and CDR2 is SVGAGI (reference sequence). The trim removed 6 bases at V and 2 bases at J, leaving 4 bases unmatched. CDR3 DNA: TGTGCCAGCAGATCTGGACAGGGGAACTATGGCTACACCTTC. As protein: CASRSGQGNYGYTF.

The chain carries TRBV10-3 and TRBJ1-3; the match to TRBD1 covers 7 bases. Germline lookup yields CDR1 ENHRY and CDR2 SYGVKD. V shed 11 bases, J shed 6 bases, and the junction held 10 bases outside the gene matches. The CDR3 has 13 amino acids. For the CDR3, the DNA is TGTGCCTTCTCCCCGACAGGGTTAAACACCATATATTTT. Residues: CAFSPTGLNTIYF.

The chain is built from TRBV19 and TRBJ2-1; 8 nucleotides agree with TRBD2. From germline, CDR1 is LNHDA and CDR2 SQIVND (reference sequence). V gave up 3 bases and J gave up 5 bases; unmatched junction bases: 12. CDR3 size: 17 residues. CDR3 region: CASSILSGRATHNEQFF. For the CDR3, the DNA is TGTGCCAGTAGTATCCTCTCCGGGAGGGCCACACACAATGAGCAGTTCTTC.

Here the CDR3 reads CASSEGQGARYGEQFF. The CDR3 DNA is TGTGCCAGTAGTGAGGGACAGGGGGCGCGTTATGGTGAGCAGTTCTTC. V usage is TRBV19 and J usage is TRBJ2-1; 12 nucleotides line up with TRBD1. This CDR3 is built from 16 residues. Germline loops: CDR1 LNHDA, CDR2 SQIVND (reference sequence). Losses at the gene ends were 5 bases for V and 9 bases for J; bases not matched to a gene: 11.

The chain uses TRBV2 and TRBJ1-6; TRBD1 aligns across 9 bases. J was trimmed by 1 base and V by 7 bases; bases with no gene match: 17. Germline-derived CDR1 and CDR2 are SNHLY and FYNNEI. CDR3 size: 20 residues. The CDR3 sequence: CASNYPGDRGVRSYNSPLHF. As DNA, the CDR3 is TGTGCCAGCAACTACCCCGGAGACAGGGGGGTGAGGTCCTATAATTCACCCCTCCACTTT.

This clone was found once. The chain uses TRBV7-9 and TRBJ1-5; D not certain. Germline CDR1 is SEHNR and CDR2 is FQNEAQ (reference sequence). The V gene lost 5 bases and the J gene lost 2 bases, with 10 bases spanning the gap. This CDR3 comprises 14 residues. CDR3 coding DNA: TGTGCCAGCAGCCTATCCGGGGGCAATCAGCCCCAGCATTTT. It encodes CASSLSGGNQPQHF.

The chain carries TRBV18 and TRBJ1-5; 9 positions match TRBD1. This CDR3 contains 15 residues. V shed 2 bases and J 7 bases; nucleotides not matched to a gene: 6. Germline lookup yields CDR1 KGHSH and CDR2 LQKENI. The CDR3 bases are TGTGCCAGCTCACCAGGGGGACAGGGCGGCCAGCCCCAGCATTTT. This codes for CASSPGGQGGQPQHF.

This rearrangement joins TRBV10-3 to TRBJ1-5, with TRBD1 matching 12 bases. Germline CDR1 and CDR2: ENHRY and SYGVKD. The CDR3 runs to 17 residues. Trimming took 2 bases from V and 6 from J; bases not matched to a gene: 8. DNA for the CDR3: TGTGCCATCAGTGAGGGCACAGGGACAGGGGGCTCTCAGCCCCAGCATTTT. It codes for CAISEGTGTGGSQPQHF.

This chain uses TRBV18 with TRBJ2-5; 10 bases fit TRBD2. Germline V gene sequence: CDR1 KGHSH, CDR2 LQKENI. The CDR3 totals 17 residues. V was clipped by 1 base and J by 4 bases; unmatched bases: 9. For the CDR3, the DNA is TGTGCCAGCTCACCACAAAGCGGGAGGGCCCTCGGAGAGACCCAGTACTTC. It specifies CASSPQSGRALGETQYF.

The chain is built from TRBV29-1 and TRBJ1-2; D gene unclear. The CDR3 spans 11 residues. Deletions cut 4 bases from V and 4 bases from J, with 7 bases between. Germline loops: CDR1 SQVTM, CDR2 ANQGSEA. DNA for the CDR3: TGCAGCGTTGCACAGAGCTATGGCTACACCTTC. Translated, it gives CSVAQSYGYTF.

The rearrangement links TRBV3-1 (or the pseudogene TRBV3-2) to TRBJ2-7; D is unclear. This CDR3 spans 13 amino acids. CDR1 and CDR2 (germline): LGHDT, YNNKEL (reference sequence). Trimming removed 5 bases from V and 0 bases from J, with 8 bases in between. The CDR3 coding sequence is TGTGCCAGCAGCGGTACAAGCTCCTACGAGCAGTACTTC. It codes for CASSGTSSYEQYF.

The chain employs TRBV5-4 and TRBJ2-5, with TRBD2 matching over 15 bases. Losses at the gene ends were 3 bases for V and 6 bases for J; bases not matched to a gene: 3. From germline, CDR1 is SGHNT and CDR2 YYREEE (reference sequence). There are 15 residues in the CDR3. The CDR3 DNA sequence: TGTGCCAGCAGCTGGACTAGCGGGGGGGCAAAGACCCAGTACTTC. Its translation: CASSWTSGGAKTQYF.

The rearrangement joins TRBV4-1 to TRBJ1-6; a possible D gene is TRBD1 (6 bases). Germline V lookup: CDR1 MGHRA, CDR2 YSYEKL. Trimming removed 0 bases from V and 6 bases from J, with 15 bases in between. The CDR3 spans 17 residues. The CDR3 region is CASSQDSLRTVNSPLHF. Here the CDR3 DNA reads TGCGCCAGCAGCCAAGATTCCCTGAGGACAGTTAATTCACCCCTCCACTTT.

The CDR3 spells CASSHLAGGRETQYF. CDR3 sequence (DNA): TGTGCCAGCAGTCACTTAGCGGGGGGGCGAGAGACCCAGTACTTC. The rearrangement links TRBV3-1 (or the pseudogene TRBV3-2) to TRBJ2-5; 11 nucleotides match TRBD2. V lost 6 bases to trimming and J lost 4 bases; unmatched junction nucleotides: 7. Germline-derived CDR1 and CDR2 are LGHDT and YNNKEL (reference sequence). This CDR3 is built from 15 residues.

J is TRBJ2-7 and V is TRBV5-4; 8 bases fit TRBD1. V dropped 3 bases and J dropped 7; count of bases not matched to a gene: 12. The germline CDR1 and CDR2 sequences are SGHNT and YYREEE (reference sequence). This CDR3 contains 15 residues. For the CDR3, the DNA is TGTGCCAGCAGCTCCGGGATGGACAGGGTGAAGGAGCAGTACTTC. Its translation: CASSSGMDRVKEQYF.

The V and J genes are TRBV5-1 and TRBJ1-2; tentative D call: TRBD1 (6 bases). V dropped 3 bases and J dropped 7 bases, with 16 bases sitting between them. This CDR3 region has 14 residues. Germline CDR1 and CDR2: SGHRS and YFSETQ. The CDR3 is CASSSGHKVGGYTF. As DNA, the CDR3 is TGCGCCAGCAGCTCGGGACATAAAGTTGGTGGCTACACCTTC. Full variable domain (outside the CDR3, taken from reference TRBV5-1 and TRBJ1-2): KAGVTQTPRYLIKTRGQQVTLSCSPISGHRSVSWYQQTPGQGLQFLFEYFSETQRNKGNFPGRFSGRQFSNSRSEMNVSTLELGDSALYLCASSSGHKVGGYTFGSGTRLTVV.

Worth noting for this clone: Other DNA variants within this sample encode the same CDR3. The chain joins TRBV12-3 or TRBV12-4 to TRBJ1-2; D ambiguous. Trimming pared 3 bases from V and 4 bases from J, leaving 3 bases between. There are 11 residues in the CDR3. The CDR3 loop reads CASSFGYGYTF. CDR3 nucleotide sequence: TGTGCCAGCAGTTTCGGCTATGGCTACACCTTC.

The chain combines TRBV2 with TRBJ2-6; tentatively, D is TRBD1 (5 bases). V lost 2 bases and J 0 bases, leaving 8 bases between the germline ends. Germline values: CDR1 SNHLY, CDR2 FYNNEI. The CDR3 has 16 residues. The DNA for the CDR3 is TGTGCCAGCAGTGAACAGGGAATCTCTGGGGCCAACGTCCTGACTTTC. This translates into CASSEQGISGANVLTF.